This entry is about one T cell receptor (beta chain). Its antigen is still unknown. CDR1 is KGHSH and CDR2 is LQKENI in the germline V gene. The CDR3 runs 16 residues. V gave up 4 bases and J gave up 6 bases; unmatched junction bases: 11. Subsequent to roughly 9 days of culture, CD4+ T cells were isolated. Participants received two doses of either the BNT162b2 or mRNA-1273 vaccine. Only in-frame clones appear in the TCRdb table, and some are missing; sequencing was by immunoSEQ multiplex PCR. The sample holds under 70,000 clones; roughly 74% are singletons and the top ten take approximately 2%. The data originate from a study of vaccination effects on CD4 cells after COVID-19. Regarding the study as a whole: Marked contraction was observed in infection-induced and vaccine-induced clones late after vaccination.

This chain uses TRBV18 with TRBJ2-2; 7 bases line up with TRBD2. The source was CD4+ T cells from PBMCs cultured without peptide, collected after COVID-19 vaccination. The receptor's source is a human donor who received a COVID-19 vaccine. CDR3 DNA: TGTGCCAGCTCACTAACGTCGACTAGCAGGGCCGGGGAGCTGTTTTTT. Its translation is CASSLTSTSRAGELFF.